These 27 T cell receptor beta chains originate from one sample sequenced in a study of cytomegalovirus exposure and HLA in healthy donors. The data were produced by immunoSEQ multiplex PCR, yet TCRdb's version contains in-frame clones alone and is incomplete. The profile shows 85,000 to 95,000 clones, 95% to 98% of them singletons. What was sequenced was PBMCs. The receptors derive from a man aged 18-30 years in good health and CMV-seronegative.

The chain recombines TRBV28 with TRBJ2-3, with TRBD1 as a possible D gene (6 bases). Trimming took 4 bases from V and 6 from J, leaving 17 bases between them. CDR1 is MDHEN and CDR2 is SYDVKM in the germline V gene. CDR3 size: 15 residues. The CDR3: CASSYQGSNSDTQYF. The CDR3, as DNA: TGTGCCAGCAGTTATCAGGGGTCCAATTCGGATACGCAGTATTTT.

The chain combines TRBV5-1 with TRBJ2-2; D perhaps matches TRBD1 (7 bases). V lost 4 bases to trimming and J lost 5 bases, with 21 bases between them. Germline CDR1 and CDR2: SGHRS and YFSETQ. CDR3 length equals 17 residues. As DNA, the CDR3 is TGCGCCAGCAGCGTCGAGGGGGGACAGAGGGGAACCGGGGAGCTGTTTTTT. Translation gives CASSVEGGQRGTGELFF.

The gene calls are TRBV6-1 and TRBJ2-1; tentative D call: TRBD1 (6 bases). Trimming stripped 2 bases from V and 0 bases from J, with 17 bases between. Germline loops: CDR1 MNHNS, CDR2 SASEGT. This CDR3 has 18 amino acids. In DNA, the CDR3 is TGTGCCAGCAGTGAATCGGGTCAGGGGCACGGCTCCTACAATGAGCAGTTCTTC. Encoded protein: CASSESGQGHGSYNEQFF.

This clone turned up a few times. The V call is TRBV29-1, the J call TRBJ2-5, with D possibly being TRBD1 (6 bases). CDR1 is SQVTM, CDR2 ANQGSEA, per germline. This CDR3 comprises 13 residues. V lost 6 bases and J lost 5, with 16 bases in between. CDR3 in amino acids: CSVDTARGETQYF. In nucleotides, the CDR3 is TGCAGCGTGGATACTGCGAGGGGGGAGACCCAGTACTTC.

The V gene is TRBV11-2, the J gene TRBJ2-7, with D uncertain. The CDR3 length is 11 residues. Germline V gives CDR1 SGHAT, CDR2 FQNNGV. Trimming left V 6 bases short and J 6 bases short, with 9 bases between. CDR3 coding DNA: TGTGCCAGCAGGAAAGAACTCGAGCAGTACTTC. Translation gives CASRKELEQYF.

The chain is built from TRBV9 and TRBJ2-1; 9 bases align to TRBD2. Germline V gene sequence: CDR1 SGDLS, CDR2 YYNGEE. The CDR3 spans 15 residues. V lost 0 bases, J lost 5 bases, and 3 bases stayed unmatched. CDR3 region: CASSVEIAGDNEQFF. CDR3 bases: TGTGCCAGCAGCGTAGAAATAGCGGGGGACAATGAGCAGTTCTTC.

The CDR3 nucleotides read TGTGCCTGCACGGACAGTAGCAATCAGCCCCAGCATTTT. The encoded protein is CACTDSSNQPQHF. V gene TRBV30 combines with J gene TRBJ1-5; perhaps TRBD1 as D (6 bases). The CDR3 totals 13 residues. V was trimmed by 6 bases and J by 0 bases, leaving 9 bases between them. Germline CDR1 GTSNPN, CDR2 SVGIG (reference sequence).

The V gene is TRBV6-4, the J gene TRBJ1-5; TRBD1 aligns across 7 bases. The V gene's germline CDR1 is MRHNA and CDR2 SNTAGT. This CDR3 is built from 14 residues. V was clipped by 5 bases and J by 4 bases; unmatched bases: 5. The CDR3 DNA reads as TGTGCCAGCAGTTCCGGGACAGATAATCAGCCCCAGCATTTT. This sequence encodes CASSSGTDNQPQHF.

This chain connects TRBV7-2 to TRBJ1-2; D gene uncertain. CDR3 length equals 13 residues. The germline V gene has CDR1 SGHTA and CDR2 FQGNSA. Between the trimmed V and J ends, which lost 3 bases and 1 base, there was a span of 6 bases. In DNA, the CDR3 is TGTGCCAGCAGCTTTAACAGTAACTATGGCTACACCTTC. Translated, it gives CASSFNSNYGYTF.

J is TRBJ1-4 and V is TRBV11-2; D is unclear. Germline loops: CDR1 SGHAT, CDR2 FQNNGV. V lost 10 bases, J lost 0 bases, and 12 bases lay in between. The CDR3 totals 14 residues. CDR3 DNA: TGTGCCACCCGCACAGCTGCAACTAATGAAAAACTGTTTTTT. Translating gives CATRTAATNEKLFF.

This rearrangement joins TRBV28 to TRBJ2-5; the match to TRBD1 covers 9 bases. CDR3 size: 18 residues. Per germline, CDR1 MDHEN and CDR2 SYDVKM. J was trimmed by 2 bases and V by 6 bases; bases with no gene match: 16. DNA for the CDR3: TGTGCCAGCAGGGGGACAGGGAGATTCGGGGATGCACAAGAGACCCAGTACTTC. Translated, it gives CASRGTGRFGDAQETQYF.

The chain couples TRBV4-1 to TRBJ1-1; 8 bases match TRBD1. The CDR3 has 15 amino acids. CDR1 and CDR2 (germline): MGHRA, YSYEKL. V lost 3 bases and J lost 1; bases outside the gene matches: 4. The chain's CDR3 is CASSQTGTGNTEAFF. The DNA of the CDR3 is TGCGCCAGCAGCCAGACCGGGACAGGGAACACTGAAGCTTTCTTT.

Concerning this clone: Mismatch with germline at one junction end may stem from a read error. The chain joins TRBV7-7 to TRBJ2-1; possibly TRBD2 for D (7 bases). Germline CDR1 SSHAT, CDR2 FNYEAQ (reference sequence). The CDR3 has 16 amino acids. The chain's CDR3 is CASSREGGKKINEQFF. CDR3 DNA sequence: TGTGCTAGCAGCAGGGAGGGGGGGAAAAAGATCAATGAGCAGTTCTTC.

The V call is TRBV18, the J call TRBJ2-7; possibly TRBD1 for D (5 bases). Germline V gives CDR1 KGHSH, CDR2 LQKENI. Trimming pared 3 bases from V and 6 bases from J, leaving 12 bases between. CDR3 size: 13 residues. The CDR3 DNA reads TGTGCCAGCTCACCCGTCAGGGAAGGCGAGCAGTACGTC. Amino acids: CASSPVREGEQYV.

This chain connects TRBV27 to TRBJ2-2; 10 nucleotides match TRBD1. The CDR3 length is 16 residues. In germline, CDR1 is MNHEY, CDR2 SMNVEV (reference sequence). J lost 3 bases, V lost 6 bases, and 7 bases had no gene match. DNA of the CDR3: TGTGCCAGCAGCCTCGGGACAGGGGAGTACACCGGGGAGCTGTTTTTT. As protein: CASSLGTGEYTGELFF.

The chain couples TRBV19 to TRBJ1-5; D is possibly TRBD1 (5 bases). In germline, CDR1 is LNHDA, CDR2 SQIVND (reference sequence). Trimming took off 7 bases at V and 4 bases at J, with 14 bases between the two ends. The CDR3 sequence is 14 residues long. CDR3 nucleotides: TGTGCCAGTACCTTAGGGACTTCAAATCAGCCCCAGCATTTT. This translates into CASTLGTSNQPQHF.

The chain recombines TRBV29-1 with TRBJ1-5; D is ambiguous. V lost 6 bases, J lost 1 base, and 16 bases lay in between. The length of the CDR3 is 15 residues. Germline V gives CDR1 SQVTM, CDR2 ANQGSEA. This chain's CDR3 is CSVMVGQESNQPQHF. CDR3 coding DNA: TGCAGCGTAATGGTTGGTCAGGAAAGCAATCAGCCCCAGCATTTT.

In its sample, this clone was seen once. This chain uses TRBV5-1 with TRBJ1-1; TRBD1 matches 7 bases. With 1 base clipped from V and 6 bases from J, the junction kept 15 bases outside the gene matches. Germline CDR1 is SGHRS and CDR2 is YFSETQ. This CDR3 comprises 17 residues. CDR3 in amino acids: CASSLSVGTGAQPEAFF. CDR3 coding DNA: TGCGCCAGCAGCTTGTCGGTTGGAACAGGGGCCCAACCTGAAGCTTTCTTT.

This clone was picked up one time. The CDR3: CASRDRGLARDEQFF. The CDR3 bases are TGTGCCAGCAGGGATAGAGGACTAGCGAGAGATGAGCAGTTCTTC. The chain carries TRBV6-1 and TRBJ2-1; 9 bases line up with TRBD2. CDR1 is MNHNS, CDR2 SASEGT, per germline. This CDR3 is built from 15 residues. V dropped 6 bases and J dropped 8; count of bases not matched to a gene: 11.

This sequence joins TRBV4-2 and TRBJ2-1; TRBD1 matches 8 bases. Germline V lookup: CDR1 LGHNA, CDR2 YNFKEQ. The V segment lost 4 bases and the J segment 5 bases; nucleotides outside the gene matches: 4. The CDR3 runs to 14 residues. CDR3 nucleotide sequence: TGTGCCAGCAGCCGAGGACAGGGTGACAATGAGCAGTTCTTC. Amino acids: CASSRGQGDNEQFF.

This rearrangement joins TRBV7-9 to TRBJ1-1; 7 nucleotides agree with TRBD1. CDR3 length: 12 amino acids. The V gene's germline CDR1 is SEHNR and CDR2 FQNEAQ (reference sequence). V was pared by 2 bases and J by 9 bases, with 3 bases of the junction left unmatched. CDR3 DNA: TGTGCCAGCAGCTTACCGGGACAGCAAGCTTTCTTT. Protein product: CASSLPGQQAFF.

The chain employs TRBV10-2 and TRBJ1-1; the D is unclear. The CDR3 runs to 14 residues. Trimming took 0 bases from V and 0 from J, leaving 5 bases between them. From germline, CDR1 is WSHSY and CDR2 SAAADI. The CDR3: CASSESSVNTEAFF. The DNA of the CDR3 is TGCGCCAGCAGTGAGTCGTCAGTGAACACTGAAGCTTTCTTT.

In DNA form, the CDR3 reads TGTGCCAGCACCGAAGACTCTACCCTCTCCTACGAGCAGTACGTC. It translates to CASTEDSTLSYEQYV. The chain is built from TRBV6-6 and TRBJ2-7; no reliable D call. The CDR3 length is 15 residues. The germline V gene has CDR1 MNHNY and CDR2 SVGAGI (reference sequence). The V and J ends lost 7 bases and 0 bases respectively, with 16 bases between them.

V usage is TRBV6-5 and J usage is TRBJ1-3; 8 nucleotides align to TRBD1. CDR3 length equals 15 residues. V shed 5 bases, J shed 0 bases, and the junction held 3 bases outside the gene matches. Germline V gives CDR1 MNHEY, CDR2 SVGAGI. This CDR3 reads CASSLTGASGNTIYF. In nucleotides, the CDR3 is TGTGCCAGCAGTCTGACAGGGGCCTCTGGAAACACCATATATTTT.

J is TRBJ2-1 and V is TRBV4-2, with TRBD2 identical over 7 bases. The germline V gene encodes CDR1 LGHNA and CDR2 YNFKEQ. V was pared by 4 bases and J by 5 bases, with 8 bases of the junction left unmatched. CDR3 length: 15 amino acids. In DNA, the CDR3 is TGTGCCAGCAGCCGAGCGGGACTGGTCGACAATGAGCAGTTCTTC. Its translation is CASSRAGLVDNEQFF.

The V call is TRBV30, the J call TRBJ1-5, with 7 bases identical to TRBD1. This CDR3 comprises 13 residues. CDR1 is GTSNPN, CDR2 SVGIG, per germline (reference sequence). V was clipped by 5 bases and J by 4 bases; unmatched bases: 5. CDR3 DNA: TGTGCCTGGTCGACAGGGTCAAATCAGCCCCAGCATTTT. Encoded protein: CAWSTGSNQPQHF.

In DNA, the CDR3 is TGTGCCAGCAGCTTTCCGGGACAGGGAATCTACGAGCAGTACTTC. This sequence encodes CASSFPGQGIYEQYF. V and J are TRBV7-8 and TRBJ2-7; 9 bases line up with TRBD1. CDR3 length equals 15 residues. Per germline, CDR1 SGHVS and CDR2 FQNEAQ. Germline trimming cut 3 bases from V and 3 bases from J; bases unmatched to any gene: 6.